This T cell receptor beta chain was found in a study of blood T cell repertoires in COVID-19. Across the study: From T cells, B-cell-depleted T cells, or PBMCs came the material, which was cDNA or gDNA.

This table comes from immunoSEQ multiplex PCR, and its TCRdb copy is limited to in-frame clones, with some not included. The data show a few hundred thousand clones, 80% to 90% seen once. This CDR3 spans 14 amino acids. The germline gives CDR1 LNHDA, CDR2 SQIVND (reference sequence). Trimming left V 4 bases short and J 7 bases short, with 14 bases between. Material: peripheral blood. The sequence derives from a woman older than 75 with active or convalescent COVID-19. This sequence joins TRBV19 and TRBJ1-5; D perhaps matches TRBD1 (6 bases). CDR3 residues: CASSTTGSGQPQHF. The CDR3 DNA reads as TGTGCCAGTAGTACTACAGGGTCTGGGCAGCCCCAGCATTTT.